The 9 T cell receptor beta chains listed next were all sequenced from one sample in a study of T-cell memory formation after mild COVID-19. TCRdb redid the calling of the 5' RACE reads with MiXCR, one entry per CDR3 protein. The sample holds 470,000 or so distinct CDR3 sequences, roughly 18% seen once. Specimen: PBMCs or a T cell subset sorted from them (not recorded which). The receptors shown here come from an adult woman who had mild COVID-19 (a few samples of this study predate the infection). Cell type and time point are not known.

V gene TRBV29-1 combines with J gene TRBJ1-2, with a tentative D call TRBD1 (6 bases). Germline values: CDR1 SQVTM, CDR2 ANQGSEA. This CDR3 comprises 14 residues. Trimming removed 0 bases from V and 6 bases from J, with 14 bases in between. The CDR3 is CSVEDTNRVHGYTF. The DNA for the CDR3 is TGCAGCGTTGAAGATACAAACAGGGTCCATGGCTACACCTTC.

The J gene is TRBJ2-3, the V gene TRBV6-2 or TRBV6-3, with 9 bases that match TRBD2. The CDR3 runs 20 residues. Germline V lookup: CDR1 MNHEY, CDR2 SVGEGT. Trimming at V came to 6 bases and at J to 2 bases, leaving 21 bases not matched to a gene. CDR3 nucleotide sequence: TGTGCCAGCAGCTCCCCGTCAAGCGGGAGGACCGTATTCTACACAGATACGCAGTATTTT. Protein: CASSSPSSGRTVFYTDTQYF.

CDR3 in amino acids: CASSSERGAYNEQFF. CDR3 DNA: TGTGCCAGCAGTTCTGAGCGGGGGGCCTACAATGAGCAGTTCTTC. The chain links TRBV6-6 to TRBJ2-1; 9 positions match TRBD2. CDR1 MNHNY and CDR2 SVGAGI come from the germline V gene (reference sequence). The V and J ends lost 4 bases and 2 bases, in that order; junction bases with no gene match: 3. The CDR3 loop spans 15 amino acids.

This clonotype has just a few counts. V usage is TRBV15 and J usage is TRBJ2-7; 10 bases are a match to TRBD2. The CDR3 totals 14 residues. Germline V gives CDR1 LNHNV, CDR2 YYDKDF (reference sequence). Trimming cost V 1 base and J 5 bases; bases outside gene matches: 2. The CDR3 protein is CATSRVLAGDEQYF. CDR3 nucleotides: TGTGCCACCAGCAGAGTGCTAGCGGGGGACGAGCAGTACTTC. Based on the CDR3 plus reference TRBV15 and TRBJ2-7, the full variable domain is DAMVIQNPRYQVTQFGKPVTLSCSQTLNHNVMYWYQQKSSQAPKLLFHYYDKDFNNEADTPDNFQSRRPNTSFCFLDIRSPGLGDTAMYLCATSRVLAGDEQYFGPGTRLTVT.

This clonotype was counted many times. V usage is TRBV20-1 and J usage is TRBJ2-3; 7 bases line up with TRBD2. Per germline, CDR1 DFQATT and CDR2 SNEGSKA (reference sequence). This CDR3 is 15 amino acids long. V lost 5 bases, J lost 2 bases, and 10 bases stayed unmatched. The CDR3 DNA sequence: TGCAGTGCTCTCCTAGTGGGAGGGTTCACAGATACGCAGTATTTT. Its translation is CSALLVGGFTDTQYF.

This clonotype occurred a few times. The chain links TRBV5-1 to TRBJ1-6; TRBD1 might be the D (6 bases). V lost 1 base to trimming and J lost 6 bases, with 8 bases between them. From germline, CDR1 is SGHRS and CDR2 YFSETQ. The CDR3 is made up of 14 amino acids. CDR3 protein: CASSLQGSNSPLHF. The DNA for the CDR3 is TGCGCCAGCAGCTTGCAGGGGAGTAATTCACCCCTCCACTTT. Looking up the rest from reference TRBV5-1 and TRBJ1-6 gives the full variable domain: KAGVTQTPRYLIKTRGQQVTLSCSPISGHRSVSWYQQTPGQGLQFLFEYFSETQRNKGNFPGRFSGRQFSNSRSEMNVSTLELGDSALYLCASSLQGSNSPLHFGNGTRLTVT.

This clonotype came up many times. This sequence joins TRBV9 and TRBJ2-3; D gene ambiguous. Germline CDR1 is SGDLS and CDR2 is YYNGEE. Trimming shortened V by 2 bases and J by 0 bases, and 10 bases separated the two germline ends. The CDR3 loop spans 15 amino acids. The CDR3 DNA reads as TGTGCCAGCAGCGTGTCTTCCACTAGCACAGATACGCAGTATTTT. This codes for CASSVSSTSTDTQYF.

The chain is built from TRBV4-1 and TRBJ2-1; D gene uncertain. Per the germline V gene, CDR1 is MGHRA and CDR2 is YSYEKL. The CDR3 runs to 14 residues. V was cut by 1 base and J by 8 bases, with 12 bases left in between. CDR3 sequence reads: CASSQGGGLYEQFF. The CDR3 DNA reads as TGCGCCAGCAGCCAAGGTGGTGGGCTGTATGAGCAGTTCTTC.

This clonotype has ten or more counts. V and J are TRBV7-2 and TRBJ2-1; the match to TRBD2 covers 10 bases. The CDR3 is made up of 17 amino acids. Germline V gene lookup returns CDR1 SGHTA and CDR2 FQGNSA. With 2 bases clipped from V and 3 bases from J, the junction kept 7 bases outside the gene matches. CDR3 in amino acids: CASSLTGRTSGYNEQFF. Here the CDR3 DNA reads TGTGCCAGCAGCTTAACGGGCAGGACTAGCGGCTACAATGAGCAGTTCTTC.